This TCR beta chain was obtained from a study of patients and donors after allogeneic stem cell transplantation. TCRdb called the RT-PCR reads again in MiXCR, with one record for every CDR3 protein. Of some 20,000 distinct CDR3 sequences in the sample, under 30% were seen once. This clonotype was seen only a few times. Looked up from germline, CDR1 is MNHEY and CDR2 is SMNVEV (reference sequence). This CDR3 is 15 amino acids long. Unmatched junction bases numbered 9, after V lost 5 bases and J lost 6 bases. This chain uses TRBV27 with TRBJ1-1, with 10 bases identical to TRBD1. The sequence came from a human donor who was either an allogeneic HSCT recipient or a stem cell or donor lymphocyte infusion donor (not recorded which). It is not recorded whose cells these are; they may come from a transplant donor. Sequencing input: blood, either unsorted or a sorted T cell fraction (not recorded which). This chain's CDR3 is CASSRTGGIVAEAFF. CDR3 sequence (DNA): TGTGCCAGCAGTAGGACAGGGGGAATAGTGGCTGAAGCTTTCTTT.